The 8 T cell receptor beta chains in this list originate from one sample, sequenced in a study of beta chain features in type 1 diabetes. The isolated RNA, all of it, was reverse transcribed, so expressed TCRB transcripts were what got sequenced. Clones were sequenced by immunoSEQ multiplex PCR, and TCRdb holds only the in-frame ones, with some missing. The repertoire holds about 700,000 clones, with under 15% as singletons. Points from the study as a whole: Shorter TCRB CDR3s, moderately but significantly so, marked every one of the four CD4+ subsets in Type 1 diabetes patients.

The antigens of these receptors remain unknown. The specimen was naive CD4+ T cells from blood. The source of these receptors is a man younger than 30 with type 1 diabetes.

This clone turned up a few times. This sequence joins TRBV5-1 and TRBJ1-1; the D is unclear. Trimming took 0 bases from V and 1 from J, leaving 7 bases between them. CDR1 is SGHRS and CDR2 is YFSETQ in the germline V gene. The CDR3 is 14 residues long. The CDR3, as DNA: TGCGCCAGCAGCTTGGGGTGGGAGAACACTGAAGCTTTCTTT. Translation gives CASSLGWENTEAFF.

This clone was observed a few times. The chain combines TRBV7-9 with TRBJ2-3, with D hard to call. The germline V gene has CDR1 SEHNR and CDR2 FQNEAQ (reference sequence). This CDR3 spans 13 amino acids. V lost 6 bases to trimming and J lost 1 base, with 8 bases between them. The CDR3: CASRPVGTDTQYF. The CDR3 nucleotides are TGTGCCAGCAGGCCGGTGGGCACAGATACGCAGTATTTT. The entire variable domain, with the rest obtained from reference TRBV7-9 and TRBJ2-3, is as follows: DTGVSQNPRHKITKRGQNVTFRCDPISEHNRLYWYRQTLGQGPEFLTYFQNEAQLEKSRLLSDRFSAERPKGSFSTLEIQRTEQGDSAMYLCASRPVGTDTQYFGPGTRLTVL.

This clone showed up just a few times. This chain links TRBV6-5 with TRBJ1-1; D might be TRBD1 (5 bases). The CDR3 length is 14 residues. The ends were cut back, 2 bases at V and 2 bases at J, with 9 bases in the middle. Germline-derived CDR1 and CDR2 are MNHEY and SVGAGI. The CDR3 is CASSYVGANTEAFF. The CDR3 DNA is TGTGCCAGCAGTTACGTAGGGGCCAACACTGAAGCTTTCTTT.

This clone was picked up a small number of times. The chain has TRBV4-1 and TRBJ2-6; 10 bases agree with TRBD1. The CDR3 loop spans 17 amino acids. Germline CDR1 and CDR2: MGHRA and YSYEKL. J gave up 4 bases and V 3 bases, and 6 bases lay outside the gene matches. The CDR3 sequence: CASSQAGTGVGANVLTF. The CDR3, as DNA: TGCGCCAGCAGCCAGGCCGGGACAGGGGTCGGGGCCAACGTCCTGACTTTC.

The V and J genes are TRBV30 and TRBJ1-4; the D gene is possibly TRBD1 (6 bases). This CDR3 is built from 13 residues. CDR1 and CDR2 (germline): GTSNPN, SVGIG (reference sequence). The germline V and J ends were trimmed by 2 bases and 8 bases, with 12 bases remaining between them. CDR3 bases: TGTGCCTGGAGTCAGGGGATAGGAGAAAAACTGTTTTTT. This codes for CAWSQGIGEKLFF.

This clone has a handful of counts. CDR3 amino acids: CASSQRQGFYGYTF. The CDR3 region has the DNA TGCGCCAGCAGTCAGAGACAGGGGTTCTATGGCTACACCTTC. This chain joins TRBV23-1 and TRBJ1-2; 8 bases align to TRBD1. TRBV23-1 is classed as an ORF, of uncertain function. The CDR3 contains 14 residues. Trimming removed 3 bases from V and 4 bases from J; junction bases left unmatched: 4.

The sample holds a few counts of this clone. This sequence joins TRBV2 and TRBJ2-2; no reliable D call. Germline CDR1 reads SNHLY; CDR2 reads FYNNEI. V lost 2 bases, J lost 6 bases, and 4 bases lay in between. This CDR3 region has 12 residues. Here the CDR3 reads CASSEYAGELFF. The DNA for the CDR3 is TGTGCCAGCAGTGAATACGCCGGGGAGCTGTTTTTT. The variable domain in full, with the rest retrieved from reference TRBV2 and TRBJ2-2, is EPEVTQTPSHQVTQMGQEVILRCVPISNHLYFYWYRQILGQKVEFLVSFYNNEISEKSEIFDDQFSVERPDGSNFTLKIRSTKLEDSAMYFCASSEYAGELFFGEGSRLTVL.

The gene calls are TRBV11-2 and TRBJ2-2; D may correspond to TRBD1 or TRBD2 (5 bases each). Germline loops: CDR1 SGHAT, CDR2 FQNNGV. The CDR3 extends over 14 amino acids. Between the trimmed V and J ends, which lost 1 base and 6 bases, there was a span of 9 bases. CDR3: CASSLGWDAGELFF. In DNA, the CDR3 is TGTGCCAGCAGCTTAGGATGGGACGCCGGGGAGCTGTTTTTT.